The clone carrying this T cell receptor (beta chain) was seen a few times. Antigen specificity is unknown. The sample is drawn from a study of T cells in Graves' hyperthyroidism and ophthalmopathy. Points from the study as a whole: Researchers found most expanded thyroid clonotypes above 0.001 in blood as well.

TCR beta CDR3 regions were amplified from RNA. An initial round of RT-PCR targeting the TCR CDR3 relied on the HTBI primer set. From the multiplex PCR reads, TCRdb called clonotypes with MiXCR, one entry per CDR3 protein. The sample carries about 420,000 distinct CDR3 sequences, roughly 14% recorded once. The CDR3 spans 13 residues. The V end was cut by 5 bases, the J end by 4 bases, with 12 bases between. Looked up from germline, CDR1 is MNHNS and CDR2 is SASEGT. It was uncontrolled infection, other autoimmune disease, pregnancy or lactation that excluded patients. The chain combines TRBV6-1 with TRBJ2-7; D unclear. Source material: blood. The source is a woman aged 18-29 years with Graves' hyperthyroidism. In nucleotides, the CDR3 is TGTGCCAGCAGTTGGGATGGGCCTTACGAGCAGTACTTC. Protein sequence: CASSWDGPYEQYF.